These 28 T cell receptor beta chains were all obtained from the same sample, sequenced in a study of cytomegalovirus exposure and HLA in healthy donors (dated by TCRdb to 2017 to 2019). The library relied on the immunoSEQ multiplex PCR assay. A mixture of 60 forward primers for TCR Vbeta segments and 13 reverse primers for TCR Jbeta segments was used in the multiplex PCR. Entries here come from immuneACCESS through TCRdb and include only in-frame sequences with V and J called. Some clones fail to appear in such tables; in the studies checked, an unresolved V gene covers under half of the shortfall, and the cause of the remainder is unknown. The sample records around 130,000 clones, 8% to 9.5% of which are singletons. The ten largest make up approximately 5% of the sample. The specimen sequenced was PBMCs. These receptors originate from a man aged 40-49 years in good health and CMV-seronegative.

This clone was counted ten times or more. The rearrangement uses TRBV5-1 and TRBJ2-7; 11 nucleotides align to TRBD2. Germline V CDR1 and CDR2: SGHRS, YFSETQ. This CDR3 is 17 amino acids long. V lost 3 bases and J lost 1; bases outside the gene matches: 9. The CDR3 region is CASSWSPTSGASYEQYF. CDR3 nucleotide sequence: TGCGCCAGCAGCTGGTCGCCGACTAGCGGGGCGTCCTACGAGCAGTACTTC.

This clone was observed a handful of times. The CDR3, as DNA: TGTGCCAGCAGAACAGGATACGGCTACACCTTC. It translates to CASRTGYGYTF. The V and J genes are TRBV9 and TRBJ1-2; D is perhaps TRBD1 (5 bases). The V end was cut by 5 bases, the J end by 8 bases, with 10 bases between. This CDR3 spans 11 amino acids. Germline V lookup: CDR1 SGDLS, CDR2 YYNGEE.

The chain couples TRBV10-3 to TRBJ1-2; no definite D call. The V end was cut by 4 bases, the J end by 3 bases, with 12 bases between. The CDR3 sequence is 14 residues long. In germline, CDR1 is ENHRY, CDR2 SYGVKD. CDR3 sequence (DNA): TGTGCCATCAGTGGGGCCCGCCCCGACTATGGCTACACCTTC. It is translated as CAISGARPDYGYTF.

The V call is TRBV4-3, the J call TRBJ1-4; no reliable D call. CDR1 and CDR2 from the germline V gene are LGHNA and YSLEER. The V and J ends lost 0 bases and 8 bases respectively, with 16 bases between them. This CDR3 region has 16 residues. CDR3 in amino acids: CASSQDRGGNKEKLFF. DNA of the CDR3: TGCGCCAGCAGCCAAGATCGTGGAGGGAATAAAGAAAAACTGTTTTTT.

J is TRBJ2-7 and V is TRBV5-6; perhaps TRBD2 as D (5 bases). V lost 1 base to trimming and J lost 4 bases, with 12 bases between them. The CDR3 runs to 14 residues. Germline V gene sequence: CDR1 SGHDT, CDR2 YYEEEE. The CDR3 nucleotides read TGTGCCAGCAGCTTGTGGCGGGCCTCTTACGAGCAGTACTTC. Translating gives CASSLWRASYEQYF.

This clone was seen a few times. This chain links TRBV5-4 with TRBJ1-1; D uncertain. The CDR3 spans 16 residues. Trimming left V 0 bases short and J 0 bases short, with 12 bases between. Germline loops: CDR1 SGHNT, CDR2 YYREEE (reference sequence). The CDR3 region is CASSLGGRAVNTEAFF. In DNA form, the CDR3 reads TGTGCCAGCAGCTTGGGTGGGAGGGCGGTGAACACTGAAGCTTTCTTT.

The sample holds a few counts of this clone. The chain joins TRBV10-1 to TRBJ1-1, with D uncertain. The V gene's germline CDR1 is WNHNN and CDR2 SYGVQD (reference sequence). This CDR3 has 14 residues. V lost 0 bases and J lost 5, with 10 bases in between. CDR3 in amino acids: CASSESLEVTEAFF. The CDR3 coding sequence is TGCGCCAGCAGTGAGTCTCTAGAAGTAACTGAAGCTTTCTTT.

This clone was recorded a few times. J is TRBJ1-4 and V is TRBV5-5, with D perhaps matching TRBD1 (6 bases). Germline V gene sequence: CDR1 SGHKS, CDR2 YYEKEE (reference sequence). V lost 3 bases to trimming and J lost 0 bases, with 9 bases between them. The CDR3 has 15 residues. CDR3 sequence reads: CASSWGGSTNEKLFF. The DNA of the CDR3 is TGTGCCAGCAGCTGGGGGGGCTCAACTAATGAAAAACTGTTTTTT.

This chain connects TRBV9 to TRBJ2-5, with 11 bases identical to TRBD2. The CDR3 sequence is 16 residues long. Trimming took 4 bases from V and 5 from J; bases not matched to a gene: 10. Per germline, CDR1 SGDLS and CDR2 YYNGEE. The CDR3 loop is CASSLKGTSGRETQYF. The CDR3 coding sequence is TGTGCCAGCAGCCTTAAGGGGACTAGCGGACGCGAGACCCAGTACTTC.

This clone was observed a few times. This chain connects TRBV5-6 to TRBJ2-1; tentatively, D is TRBD1 (6 bases). This CDR3 spans 15 amino acids. V was trimmed by 0 bases and J by 6 bases, leaving 13 bases between them. In germline, CDR1 is SGHDT, CDR2 YYEEEE. CDR3 loop: CASSLAQGVTNEQFF. In DNA, the CDR3 is TGTGCCAGCAGCTTGGCACAGGGTGTCACCAATGAGCAGTTCTTC.

The CDR3 region is CARSLQGTGELFF. Written as DNA, the CDR3 is TGTGCCAGAAGTCTGCAGGGCACCGGGGAGCTGTTTTTT. This chain links TRBV6-5 with TRBJ2-2, with D possibly TRBD1 on 5 matching bases. CDR3 length equals 13 residues. V lost 9 bases, J lost 4 bases, and 12 bases lay in between. Germline V gene lookup returns CDR1 MNHEY and CDR2 SVGAGI.

This clone came up a few times. V is TRBV10-3 and J is TRBJ2-1; the match to TRBD2 covers 13 bases. The ends lost 7 bases at V and 10 bases at J; junction bases unmatched: 10. The CDR3 is 15 amino acids. Germline CDR1 and CDR2: ENHRY and SYGVKD. This CDR3 reads CAINPGTSGVWEQFF. CDR3 in DNA: TGTGCCATCAATCCCGGGACTAGCGGGGTCTGGGAGCAGTTCTTC.

This rearrangement joins TRBV4-3 to TRBJ2-5, with TRBD1 matching over 7 bases. V lost 0 bases, J lost 4 bases, and 2 bases stayed unmatched. Germline V lookup: CDR1 LGHNA, CDR2 YSLEER. This CDR3 has 14 amino acids. The CDR3 nucleotides read TGCGCCAGCAGCCAAGAATACAGGGGAGAGACCCAGTACTTC. Residues: CASSQEYRGETQYF.

This chain uses TRBV5-1 with TRBJ2-7, with 14 positions matching TRBD2. Trimming removed 4 bases from V and 1 base from J; junction bases left unmatched: 10. The CDR3 contains 18 residues. Germline lookup yields CDR1 SGHRS and CDR2 YFSETQ. The CDR3 loop reads CASSLNPGLAGASYEQYF. The CDR3 DNA reads TGCGCCAGCAGCCTCAATCCGGGACTAGCGGGGGCGTCCTACGAGCAGTACTTC.

In its sample, this clone was seen a few times. The chain combines TRBV6-1 with TRBJ1-6, with 7 bases aligning to TRBD1. The J segment lost 2 bases and the V segment lost 4 bases, leaving 5 bases of the junction unmatched. CDR1 is MNHNS and CDR2 is SASEGT in the germline V gene. The CDR3 has 16 residues. CDR3 DNA: TGTGCCAGCAGTGGGAGACAGGGCACCTATAATTCACCCCTCCACTTT. Translating it yields CASSGRQGTYNSPLHF.

The genes are TRBV7-3 and TRBJ2-2; no definite D call. Germline CDR1 reads SGHTA; CDR2 reads FQGTGA. The V end was cut by 6 bases, the J end by 6 bases, with 8 bases between. CDR3 size: 12 residues. This chain's CDR3 is CASRGVAGELFF. The DNA for the CDR3 is TGTGCCAGCAGAGGAGTTGCCGGGGAGCTGTTTTTT.

In its sample, this clone was seen a few times. Other nucleotide sequences from this sample produce the same CDR3. This chain links TRBV4-3 with TRBJ1-5; D gene ambiguous. Germline V lookup: CDR1 LGHNA, CDR2 YSLEER. V lost 0 bases and J 4 bases, leaving 7 bases between the germline ends. This CDR3 contains 14 residues. CDR3 loop: CASSQDRGNQPQHF. CDR3 nucleotide sequence: TGCGCCAGCAGCCAAGACAGAGGTAATCAGCCCCAGCATTTT.

This rearrangement joins TRBV7-8 to TRBJ1-5, with 7 bases identical to TRBD1. This CDR3 spans 19 amino acids. J gave up 0 bases and V 1 base, and 12 bases lay outside the gene matches. The germline V gene encodes CDR1 SGHVS and CDR2 FQNEAQ. In DNA form, the CDR3 reads TGTGCCAGCAGCTTAGAACAGGGACAGCAATGGGATAGCAATCAGCCCCAGCATTTT. This codes for CASSLEQGQQWDSNQPQHF.

The chain joins TRBV18 to TRBJ2-7; the match to TRBD2 covers 11 bases. This CDR3 spans 14 amino acids. V lost 6 bases, J lost 5 bases, and 6 bases stayed unmatched. Per germline, CDR1 KGHSH and CDR2 LQKENI. CDR3 amino acids: CASSGTSGGDEQYF. The CDR3 DNA follows: TGTGCCAGCTCCGGTACTAGCGGGGGCGACGAGCAGTACTTC.

This CDR3 reads CASSLSPRGFYGYTF. The CDR3 DNA reads as TGTGCCAGCAGTTTATCCCCACGGGGGTTCTATGGCTACACCTTC. The V and J genes are TRBV28 and TRBJ1-2, with D possibly being TRBD1 (5 bases). The V end was cut by 1 base, the J end by 4 bases, with 13 bases between. This CDR3 is built from 15 residues. In germline, CDR1 is MDHEN, CDR2 SYDVKM.

The rearrangement uses TRBV28 and TRBJ1-2; D may be TRBD1 (6 bases). This CDR3 is built from 13 residues. Trimming pared 3 bases from V and 3 bases from J, leaving 8 bases between. Germline CDR1 is MDHEN and CDR2 is SYDVKM. The CDR3 nucleotides are TGTGCCAGCAGTTTTACAGGGTACTATGGCTACACCTTC. Protein: CASSFTGYYGYTF.

J is TRBJ2-3 and V is TRBV6-7; 10 nucleotides agree with TRBD2. TRBV6-7 is an open reading frame, and its role is uncertain. Trimming at V came to 2 bases and at J to 2 bases, leaving 10 bases not matched to a gene. The CDR3 loop spans 18 amino acids. The CDR3 spells CASSYPRGLAGVTDTQYF. DNA for the CDR3: TGTGCCAGCAGTTACCCAAGGGGGCTAGCGGGGGTCACAGATACGCAGTATTTT.

This clone occurred a few times. The chain employs TRBV2 and TRBJ1-1; the D gene is possibly TRBD1 (5 bases). CDR3 length: 16 residues. V was cut by 5 bases and J by 0 bases, with 16 bases left in between. In germline, CDR1 is SNHLY, CDR2 FYNNEI. The DNA of the CDR3 is TGTGCCAGCAGTCCAGGGTCGGGTACCATGAACACTGAAGCTTTCTTT. The encoded protein is CASSPGSGTMNTEAFF.

This clone turned up a few times. This rearrangement joins TRBV27 to TRBJ2-1; 7 bases match TRBD1. This CDR3 is 16 amino acids long. Trimming removed 5 bases from V and 1 base from J; junction bases left unmatched: 8. Germline V gene sequence: CDR1 MNHEY, CDR2 SMNVEV (reference sequence). The CDR3 DNA reads TGTGCCAGCAGTCTTACAGGGGTTTATTCCTACAATGAGCAGTTCTTC. The encoded protein is CASSLTGVYSYNEQFF.

This clone was observed a few times. The chain recombines TRBV6-1 with TRBJ1-1; D remains ambiguous. Germline CDR1 and CDR2: MNHNS and SASEGT. This CDR3 comprises 14 residues. The V gene lost 0 bases and the J gene lost 4 bases, with 9 bases spanning the gap. For the CDR3, the DNA is TGTGCCAGCAGTGAAGCGCCAGTAGCCACTGAAGCTTTCTTT. Its protein product is CASSEAPVATEAFF.

By proportion, this clone is large. The chain carries TRBV28 and TRBJ1-5; D might be TRBD1 (6 bases). Germline loops: CDR1 MDHEN, CDR2 SYDVKM. The V gene lost 7 bases and the J gene lost 0 bases, with 13 bases spanning the gap. The CDR3 contains 15 residues. The CDR3 reads CASKFWTDSNQPQHF. The CDR3 coding sequence is TGTGCCAGCAAATTCTGGACAGATAGCAATCAGCCCCAGCATTTT.

This clone has only a few counts. This chain links TRBV29-1 with TRBJ2-7, with 8 bases aligning to TRBD1. Germline CDR1 SQVTM, CDR2 ANQGSEA. Trimming at V came to 4 bases and at J to 4 bases, leaving 9 bases not matched to a gene. CDR3 length: 14 residues. This chain's CDR3 is CSVVSQGATYEQYF. CDR3 bases: TGCAGCGTTGTATCGCAGGGGGCTACGTACGAGCAGTACTTC.

This clone occurred a few times. This chain connects TRBV10-3 to TRBJ1-5; TRBD1 might be the D (6 bases). Germline V CDR1 and CDR2: ENHRY, SYGVKD. The germline V and J ends were trimmed by 2 bases and 4 bases, with 9 bases remaining between them. The CDR3 loop spans 14 amino acids. The CDR3 region is CAISETGKNQPQHF. CDR3 DNA sequence: TGTGCCATCAGTGAGACAGGGAAGAATCAGCCCCAGCATTTT.